Shown below are 10 T cell receptor beta chains from a single sample sequenced in a study of blood T cell repertoires in COVID-19. Data came from immunoSEQ multiplex PCR; TCRdb stores just in-frame clones and leaves some out. The repertoire holds roughly 300,000 clones, with roughly 82% as singletons. The sequencing sample was made of peripheral blood. All receptors come from a woman aged 50 to 60 with acute or convalescent COVID-19.

The V call is TRBV27, the J call TRBJ2-1; 7 nucleotides align to TRBD2. The V segment lost 2 bases and the J segment 6 bases; nucleotides outside the gene matches: 4. The CDR3 runs to 14 residues. Germline CDR1 reads MNHEY; CDR2 reads SMNVEV (reference sequence). The CDR3 reads CASSLAGVFNEQFF. The CDR3 nucleotides are TGTGCCAGCAGTTTAGCGGGAGTGTTCAATGAGCAGTTCTTC.

V is TRBV5-1 and J is TRBJ1-2; D gene ambiguous. Trimming took 0 bases from V and 6 from J, leaving 9 bases between them. This CDR3 is 13 amino acids long. CDR1 and CDR2 from the germline V gene are SGHRS and YFSETQ. The CDR3 nucleotides are TGCGCCAGCAGCTTGGGGTTCGGGGATGGCTACACCTTC. Translated: CASSLGFGDGYTF.

The genes are TRBV7-9 and TRBJ2-7; D possibly corresponds to TRBD1 (6 bases). The V gene's germline CDR1 is SEHNR and CDR2 FQNEAQ (reference sequence). CDR3 length: 14 amino acids. Trimming removed 1 base at V and 2 bases at J, with 9 bases between. The CDR3 nucleotides are TGTGCCAGCAGCTTAGTTACAGGGACCTACGAGCAGTACTTC. Its translation is CASSLVTGTYEQYF.

In DNA, the CDR3 is TGCAGCGTCGGGGACAGTGGCTCCTACAATGAGCAGTTCTTC. Translated, it gives CSVGDSGSYNEQFF. V usage is TRBV29-1 and J usage is TRBJ2-1; 7 bases line up with TRBD1. The ends lost 6 bases at V and 0 bases at J; junction bases unmatched: 5. The CDR3 consists of 14 residues. The germline V gene has CDR1 SQVTM and CDR2 ANQGSEA.

This rearrangement joins TRBV10-1 to TRBJ1-2, with unresolved D. This CDR3 has 11 residues. Trimming pared 0 bases from V and 11 bases from J, leaving 7 bases between. CDR1 is WNHNN, CDR2 SYGVQD, per germline (reference sequence). CDR3 sequence (DNA): TGCGCCAGCAGTGAGTCCGGAGTATACACCTTC. It encodes CASSESGVYTF.

The gene calls are TRBV5-1 and TRBJ1-4, with TRBD1 matching over 9 bases. V trimming: 3 bases; J trimming: 6 bases; junction bases outside the gene matches: 6. From germline, CDR1 is SGHRS and CDR2 YFSETQ. CDR3 length equals 15 residues. CDR3 sequence reads: CASSSTGGADEKLFF. Here the CDR3 DNA reads TGCGCCAGCAGCTCCACAGGGGGCGCGGATGAAAAACTGTTTTTT.

This clone was detected once. CDR3 loop: CASSARPGQNNYGYTF. DNA of the CDR3: TGTGCCAGCAGCGCTCGACCGGGACAGAATAACTATGGCTACACCTTC. The gene calls are TRBV9 and TRBJ1-2, with TRBD1 matching over 7 bases. The V and J ends lost 3 bases and 1 base, in that order; junction bases with no gene match: 9. CDR3 length equals 16 residues. Germline loops: CDR1 SGDLS, CDR2 YYNGEE. Full variable domain (outside the CDR3, taken from reference TRBV9 and TRBJ1-2): DSGVTQTPKHLITATGQRVTLRCSPRSGDLSVYWYQQSLDQGLQFLIQYYNGEERAKGNILERFSAQQFPDLHSELNLSSLELGDSALYFCASSARPGQNNYGYTFGSGTRLTVV.

This chain joins TRBV6-5 and TRBJ2-1, with 7 bases lining up with TRBD2. Trimming took 5 bases from V and 4 from J; bases not matched to a gene: 5. The V gene's germline CDR1 is MNHEY and CDR2 SVGAGI. This CDR3 comprises 14 residues. For the CDR3, the DNA is TGTGCCAGCAGTCGGCGGGAGTTATACAATGAGCAGTTCTTC. Protein: CASSRRELYNEQFF.

The gene calls are TRBV27 and TRBJ2-7; D perhaps matches TRBD2 (5 bases). The CDR3 runs 12 residues. Germline assignment: CDR1 MNHEY and CDR2 SMNVEV (reference sequence). V lost 6 bases to trimming and J lost 6 bases, with 12 bases between them. In DNA, the CDR3 is TGTGCCAGCAGCCGACACCGGGGCGAGCAGTACTTC. This codes for CASSRHRGEQYF.

This chain joins TRBV27 and TRBJ2-1; TRBD2 aligns across 11 bases. Germline CDR1 is MNHEY and CDR2 is SMNVEV (reference sequence). The CDR3 extends over 14 amino acids. V lost 8 bases, J lost 4 bases, and 4 bases stayed unmatched. CDR3 sequence reads: CASSGLAEYNEQFF. CDR3 nucleotides: TGTGCCAGCTCGGGACTAGCGGAGTACAATGAGCAGTTCTTC.